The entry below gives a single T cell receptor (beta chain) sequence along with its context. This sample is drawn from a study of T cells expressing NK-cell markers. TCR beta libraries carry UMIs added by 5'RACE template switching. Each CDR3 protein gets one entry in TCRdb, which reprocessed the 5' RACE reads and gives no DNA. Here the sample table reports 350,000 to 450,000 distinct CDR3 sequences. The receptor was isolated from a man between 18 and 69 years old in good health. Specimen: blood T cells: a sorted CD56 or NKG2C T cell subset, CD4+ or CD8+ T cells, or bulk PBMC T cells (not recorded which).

The CDR3 loop reads CSARDPLWTGADTQYF. This chain uses TRBV20-1 with TRBJ2-3; the D call from TCRdb, TRBD1, cannot be confirmed without DNA. The CDR3 length is 16 residues. Per germline, CDR1 DFQATT and CDR2 SNEGSKA (reference sequence).